This T cell receptor (beta chain) was recorded in a study of beta chain features in type 1 diabetes. Averaging about 0.12 L, one heparinised blood draw came from each individual donor. Via the markers CD45RO/CCR7/CD25/CD127/CD95/CD27, stem cell-like memory, regulatory, central memory and naive CD4+ cells were sorted. All of the sorted populations showed purity greater than 95%. This clone was seen a handful of times. As yet, its antigen is unknown. Study results and caveats: Among all four CD4+ subsets, Type 1 diabetes patients had TCRB CDR3s that were moderately but significantly shorter. Patients and controls would share equally any PCR tilt toward shorter templates.

Reverse transcription of all isolated RNA meant that expressed TCRB transcripts were sequenced. The repertoire was sequenced with immunoSEQ multiplex PCR; TCRdb's copy has only in-frame clones and lacks some. The sample records a few hundred thousand clones, 16% being singletons. The clonotype was recovered from a man younger than 45 with type 1 diabetes. The specimen was naive CD4+ T cells from blood.

The CDR3 nucleotides read TGCAGCGTTGACAGGGGAGGCAATCAGCCCCAGCATTTT. Protein product: CSVDRGGNQPQHF. The chain joins TRBV29-1 to TRBJ1-5; possibly TRBD1 for D (6 bases). The germline V gene encodes CDR1 SQVTM and CDR2 ANQGSEA. The CDR3 extends over 13 amino acids. With 3 bases removed from V and 2 bases from J, the gap between germline ends came to 8 bases.